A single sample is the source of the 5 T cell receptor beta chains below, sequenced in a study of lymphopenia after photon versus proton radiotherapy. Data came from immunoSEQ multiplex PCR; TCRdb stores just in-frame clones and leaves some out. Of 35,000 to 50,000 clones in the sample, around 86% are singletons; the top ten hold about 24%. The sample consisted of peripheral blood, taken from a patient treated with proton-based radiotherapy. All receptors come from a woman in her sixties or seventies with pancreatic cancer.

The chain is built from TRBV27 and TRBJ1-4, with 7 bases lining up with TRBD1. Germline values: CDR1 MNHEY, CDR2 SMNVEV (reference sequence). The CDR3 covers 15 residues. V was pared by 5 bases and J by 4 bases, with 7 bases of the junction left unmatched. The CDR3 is CASSPLGQFNEKLFF. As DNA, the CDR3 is TGTGCCAGCAGTCCACTGGGACAGTTTAATGAAAAACTGTTTTTT.

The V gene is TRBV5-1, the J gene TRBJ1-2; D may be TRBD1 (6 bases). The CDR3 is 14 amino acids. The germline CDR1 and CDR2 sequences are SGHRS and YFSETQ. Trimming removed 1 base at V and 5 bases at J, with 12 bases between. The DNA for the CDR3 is TGCGCCAGCAGCTTGCCGGGACAAATTTATGGCTACACCTTC. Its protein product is CASSLPGQIYGYTF.

The CDR3 reads CASSQDVLGGGNEQFF. The CDR3 nucleotides are TGTGCCAGCAGCCAAGACGTTTTGGGCGGGGGTAATGAGCAGTTCTTC. The chain is built from TRBV4-2 and TRBJ2-1; 7 bases map to TRBD2. Unmatched junction bases numbered 9, after V lost 0 bases and J lost 7 bases. CDR3 length equals 16 residues. Germline V gene lookup returns CDR1 LGHNA and CDR2 YNFKEQ.

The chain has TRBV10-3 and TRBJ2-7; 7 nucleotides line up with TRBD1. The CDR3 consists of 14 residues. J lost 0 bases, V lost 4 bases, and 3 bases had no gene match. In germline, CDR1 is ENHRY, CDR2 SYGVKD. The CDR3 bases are TGTGCCATCAGTGGGGGGACAGTCTCCTACGAGCAGTACTTC. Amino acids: CAISGGTVSYEQYF.

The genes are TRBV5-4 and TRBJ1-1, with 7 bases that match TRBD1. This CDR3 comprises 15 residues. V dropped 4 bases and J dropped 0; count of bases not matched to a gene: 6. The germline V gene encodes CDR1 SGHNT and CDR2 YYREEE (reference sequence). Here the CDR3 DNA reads TGTGCCAGCAGCCCGAGACAGGGCTTGAACACTGAAGCTTTCTTT. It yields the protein CASSPRQGLNTEAFF. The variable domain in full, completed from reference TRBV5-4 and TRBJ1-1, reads ETGVTQSPTHLIKTRGQQVTLRCSSQSGHNTVSWYQQALGQGPQFIFQYYREEENGRGNFPPRFSGLQFPNYSSELNVNALELDDSALYLCASSPRQGLNTEAFFGQGTRLTVV.